This entry describes one T cell receptor (beta chain). This record comes from a study of technical replicates of blood from a few donors. The table came from immunoSEQ multiplex PCR; TCRdb's copy has only in-frame clones and leaves some out. Here the sample spans more than 75,000 clones, approximately 86% being singletons. The sequenced sample consisted of PBMCs. The TCR was taken from a human donor in good health. Some clones in this sample may be carry-over from other donors' samples.

CDR3 region: CASSSSGVSYNEQFF. The CDR3 region has the DNA TGTGCCAGCAGCTCGAGCGGCGTCTCCTACAATGAGCAGTTCTTC. This sequence joins TRBV7-2 and TRBJ2-1, with D perhaps TRBD2 (5 bases). This CDR3 has 15 residues. Trimming stripped 4 bases from V and 0 bases from J, with 10 bases between. CDR1 is SGHTA and CDR2 is FQGNSA in the germline V gene. The full variable domain, with the rest looked up from reference TRBV7-2 and TRBJ2-1, is GAGVSQSPSNKVTEKGKDVELRCDPISGHTALYWYRQSLGQGLEFLIYFQGNSAPDKSGLPSDRFSAERTGGSVSTLTIQRTQQEDSAVYLCASSSSGVSYNEQFFGPGTRLTVL.